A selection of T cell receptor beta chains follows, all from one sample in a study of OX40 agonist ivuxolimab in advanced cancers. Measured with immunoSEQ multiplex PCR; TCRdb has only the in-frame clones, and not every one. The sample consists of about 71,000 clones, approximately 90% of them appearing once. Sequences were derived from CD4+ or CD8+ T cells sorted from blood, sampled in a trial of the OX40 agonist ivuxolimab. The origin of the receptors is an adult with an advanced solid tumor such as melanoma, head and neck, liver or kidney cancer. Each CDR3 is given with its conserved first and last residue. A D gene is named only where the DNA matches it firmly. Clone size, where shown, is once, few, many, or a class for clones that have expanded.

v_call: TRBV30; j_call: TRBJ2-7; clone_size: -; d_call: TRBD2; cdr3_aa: CAWSRGLARGSYEQYF; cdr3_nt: TGTGCCTGGAGTAGGGGACTAGCGAGAGGCTCCTACGAGCAGTACTTC
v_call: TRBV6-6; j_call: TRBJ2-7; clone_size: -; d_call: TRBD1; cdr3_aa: CASSSGQGAYEQYF; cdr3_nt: TGTGCCAGCAGTTCCGGACAGGGGGCCTACGAGCAGTACTTC
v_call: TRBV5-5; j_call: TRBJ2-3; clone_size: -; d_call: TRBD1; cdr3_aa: CASSLEGAKDTQYF; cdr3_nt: TGTGCCAGCAGCTTGGAGGGGGCAAAGGATACGCAGTATTTT
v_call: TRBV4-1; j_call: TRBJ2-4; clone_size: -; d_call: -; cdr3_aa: CASSQAITQGRVKNIQYF; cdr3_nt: TGCGCCAGCAGCCAAGCAATTACGCAGGGGCGGGTCAAAAACATTCAGTACTTC
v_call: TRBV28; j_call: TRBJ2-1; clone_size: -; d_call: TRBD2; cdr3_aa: CASSLRLAGGPSYNEQFF; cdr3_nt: TGTGCCAGCAGTTTGAGGCTAGCGGGAGGGCCTTCCTACAATGAGCAGTTCTTC
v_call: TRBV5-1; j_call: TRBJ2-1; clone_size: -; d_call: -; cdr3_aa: CASSLYNNEQFF; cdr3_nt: TGCGCCAGCAGCCTTTACAACAATGAGCAGTTCTTC
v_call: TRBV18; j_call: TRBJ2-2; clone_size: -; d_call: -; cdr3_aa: CASSPGRGPNTGELFF; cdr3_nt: TGTGCCAGCTCACCCGGGCGGGGGCCGAACACCGGGGAGCTGTTTTTT
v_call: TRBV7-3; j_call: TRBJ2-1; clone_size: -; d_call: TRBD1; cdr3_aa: CASSSGTGFENEQFF; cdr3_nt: TGTGCCAGCAGCTCCGGGACAGGGTTCGAGAATGAGCAGTTCTTC
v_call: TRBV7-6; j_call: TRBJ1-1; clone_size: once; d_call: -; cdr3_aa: CASRDGVNTEAFF; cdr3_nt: TGTGCCAGCAGAGACGGTGTCAACACTGAAGCTTTCTTT
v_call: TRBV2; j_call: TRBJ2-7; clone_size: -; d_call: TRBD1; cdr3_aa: CASSRDRGPYEQYF; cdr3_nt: TGTGCCAGCAGCAGGGACAGGGGACCGTACGAGCAGTACTTC
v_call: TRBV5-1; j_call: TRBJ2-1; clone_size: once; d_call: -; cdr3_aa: CASSSGSGSWDEQFF; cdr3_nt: TGCGCCAGCTCATCTGGCAGCGGTTCTTGGGATGAGCAGTTCTTC
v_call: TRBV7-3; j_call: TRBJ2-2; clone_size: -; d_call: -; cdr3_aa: CASSPRDKNTGELFF; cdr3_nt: TGTGCCAGCAGCCCCCGGGACAAAAACACCGGGGAGCTGTTTTTT
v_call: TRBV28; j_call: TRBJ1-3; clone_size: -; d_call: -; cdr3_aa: CASTSGRSGNTIYF; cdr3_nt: TGTGCCAGCACCTCTGGGCGCTCTGGAAACACCATATATTTT
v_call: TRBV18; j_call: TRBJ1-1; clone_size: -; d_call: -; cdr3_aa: CASSPGPSGAEAFF; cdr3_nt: TGTGCCAGCTCACCCGGGCCCAGCGGGGCTGAAGCTTTCTTT
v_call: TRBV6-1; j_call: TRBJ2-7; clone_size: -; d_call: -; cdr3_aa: CASRDSGYEQYF; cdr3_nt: TGTGCCAGCAGAGACAGTGGCTACGAGCAGTACTTC
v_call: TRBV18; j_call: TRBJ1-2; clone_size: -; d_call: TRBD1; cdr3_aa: CASSPGQDYGYTF; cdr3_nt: TGTGCCAGCTCACCCGGACAGGACTATGGCTACACCTTC
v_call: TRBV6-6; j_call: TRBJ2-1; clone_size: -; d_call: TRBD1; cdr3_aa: CARSRDREVYEQFF; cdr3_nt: TGTGCCAGATCGCGGGACAGGGAAGTCTATGAGCAGTTCTTC
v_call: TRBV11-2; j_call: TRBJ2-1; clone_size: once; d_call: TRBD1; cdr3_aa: CASSLAGQGNNEQFF; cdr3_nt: TGTGCCAGCAGCTTAGCGGGACAGGGTAACAATGAGCAGTTCTTC
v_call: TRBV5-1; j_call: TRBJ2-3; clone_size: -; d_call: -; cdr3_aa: CASSLVGTSSTDTQYF; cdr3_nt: TGCGCCAGCAGCTTGGTAGGGACTTCTAGCACAGATACGCAGTATTTT
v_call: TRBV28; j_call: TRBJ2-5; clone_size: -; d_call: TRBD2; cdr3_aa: CASSGVAAGQETQYF; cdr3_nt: TGTGCCAGCAGTGGCGTCGCAGCGGGACAAGAGACCCAGTACTTC
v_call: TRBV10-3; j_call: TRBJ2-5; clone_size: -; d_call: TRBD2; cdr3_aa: CAISPGLAEETQYF; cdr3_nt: TGTGCCATCAGCCCCGGACTAGCGGAAGAGACCCAGTACTTC
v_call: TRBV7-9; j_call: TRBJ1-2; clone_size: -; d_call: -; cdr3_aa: CASEGHYYGYTF; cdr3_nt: TGTGCCAGTGAGGGACATTACTATGGCTACACCTTC
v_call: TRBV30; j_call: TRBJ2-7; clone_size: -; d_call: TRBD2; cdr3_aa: CAGAGGPLLDYEQYF; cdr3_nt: TGTGCCGGAGCGGGAGGGCCGCTTTTAGACTACGAGCAGTACTTC
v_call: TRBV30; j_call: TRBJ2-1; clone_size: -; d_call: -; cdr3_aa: CAWSVQLFNEQFF; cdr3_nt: TGTGCCTGGAGTGTACAGCTTTTCAATGAGCAGTTCTTC
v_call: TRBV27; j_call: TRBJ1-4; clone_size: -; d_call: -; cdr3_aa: CACVGAEKLFF; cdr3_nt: TGTGCCTGCGTGGGGGCTGAAAAACTGTTTTTT
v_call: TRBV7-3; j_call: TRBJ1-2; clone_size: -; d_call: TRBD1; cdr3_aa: CASSPTGGDGYTF; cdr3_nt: TGTGCCAGCAGCCCCACAGGGGGGGATGGCTACACCTTC
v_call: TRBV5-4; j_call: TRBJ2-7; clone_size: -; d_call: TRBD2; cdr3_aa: CASSLSRGSSYEQYF; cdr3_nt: TGTGCCAGCAGCTTGTCCCGCGGGAGCTCCTACGAGCAGTACTTC
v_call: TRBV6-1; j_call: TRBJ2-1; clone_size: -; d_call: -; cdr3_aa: CASSVNNEQFF; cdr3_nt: TGTGCCAGCAGTGTTAACAATGAGCAGTTCTTC
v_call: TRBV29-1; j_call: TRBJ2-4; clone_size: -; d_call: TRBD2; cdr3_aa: CSVYSGRKNIQYF; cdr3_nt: TGCAGCGTTTATAGCGGGAGGAAAAACATTCAGTACTTC
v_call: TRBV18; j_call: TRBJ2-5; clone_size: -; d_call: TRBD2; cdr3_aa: CASSPKSAGTRETQYF; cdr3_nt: TGTGCCAGCTCACCAAAATCAGCGGGAACGAGAGAGACCCAGTACTTC
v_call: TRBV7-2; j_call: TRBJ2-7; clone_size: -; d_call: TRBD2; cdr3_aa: CASSSTRTSGREYEQYF; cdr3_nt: TGTGCCAGCAGCTCGACCCGGACTAGCGGGAGAGAGTACGAGCAGTACTTC
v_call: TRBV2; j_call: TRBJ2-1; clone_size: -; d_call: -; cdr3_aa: CASRRLTRDNEQFF; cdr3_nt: TGTGCCAGCAGACGATTAACCAGGGACAATGAGCAGTTCTTC
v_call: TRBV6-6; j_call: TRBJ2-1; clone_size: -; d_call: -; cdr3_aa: CASREGANEQFF; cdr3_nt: TGTGCCAGCAGGGAAGGGGCTAATGAGCAGTTCTTC
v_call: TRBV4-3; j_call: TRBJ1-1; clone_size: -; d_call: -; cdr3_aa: CASSSMNTEAFF; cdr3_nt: TGCGCCAGCAGCTCCATGAACACTGAAGCTTTCTTT
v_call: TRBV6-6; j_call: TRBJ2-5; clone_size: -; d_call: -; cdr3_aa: CASGRGAGETQYF; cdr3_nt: TGTGCCAGTGGCCGGGGGGCAGGTGAGACCCAGTACTTC
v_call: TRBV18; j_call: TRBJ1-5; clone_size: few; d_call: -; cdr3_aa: CASSPTARLNQPQHF; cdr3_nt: TGTGCCAGCTCACCTACCGCGAGGCTCAATCAGCCCCAGCATTTT
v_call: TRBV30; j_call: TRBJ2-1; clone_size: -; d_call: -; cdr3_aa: CAWSLQTNEQFF; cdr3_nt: TGTGCCTGGAGCCTCCAAACCAATGAGCAGTTCTTC
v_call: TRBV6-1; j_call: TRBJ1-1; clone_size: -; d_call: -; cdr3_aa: CASRESTEAFF; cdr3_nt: TGTGCCAGCAGGGAAAGCACTGAAGCTTTCTTT
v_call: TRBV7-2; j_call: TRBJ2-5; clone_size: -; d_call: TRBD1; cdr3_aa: CASSAMYDRGPHF; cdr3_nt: TGTGCCAGCAGCGCCATGTACGACAGGGGGCCCCACTTC
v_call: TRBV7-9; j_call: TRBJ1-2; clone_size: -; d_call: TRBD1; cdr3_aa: CASSSPLTGGYGYTF; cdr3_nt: TGTGCCAGCAGCTCTCCTTTGACAGGGGGCTATGGCTACACCTTC
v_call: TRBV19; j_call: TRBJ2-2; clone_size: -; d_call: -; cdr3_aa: CASDSSGELFF; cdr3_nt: TGTGCCAGCGATAGCAGCGGGGAGCTGTTTTTT
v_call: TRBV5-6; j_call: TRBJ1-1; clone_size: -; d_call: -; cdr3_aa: CASSLEGRWEGEAFF; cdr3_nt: TGTGCCAGCAGCTTGGAGGGGCGGTGGGAAGGCGAAGCTTTCTTT
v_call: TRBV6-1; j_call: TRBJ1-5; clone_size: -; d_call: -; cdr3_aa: CASSFQGGQPQHF; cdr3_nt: TGTGCCAGCAGTTTTCAGGGCGGTCAGCCCCAGCATTTT
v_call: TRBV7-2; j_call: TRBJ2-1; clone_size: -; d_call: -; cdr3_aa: CASSLVMYNEQFF; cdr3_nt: TGTGCCAGCAGCTTAGTTATGTACAATGAGCAGTTCTTC
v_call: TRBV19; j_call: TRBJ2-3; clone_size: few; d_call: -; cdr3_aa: CASSTGPRIDTQYF; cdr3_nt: TGTGCCAGTAGTACTGGCCCCAGGATAGATACGCAGTATTTT
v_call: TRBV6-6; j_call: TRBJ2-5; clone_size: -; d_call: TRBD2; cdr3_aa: CASSYLAGVKETQYF; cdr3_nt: TGTGCCAGCAGTTACCTCGCGGGAGTAAAAGAGACCCAGTACTTC
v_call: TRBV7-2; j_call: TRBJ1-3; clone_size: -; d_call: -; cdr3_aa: CASSPWQSPGNTIYF; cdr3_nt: TGTGCCAGCAGCCCCTGGCAGAGCCCTGGAAACACCATATATTTT